These T cell receptor beta chains were read from a single sample in a study of shared clonotypes between healthy human individuals. This table comes from immunoSEQ multiplex PCR, and its TCRdb copy is limited to in-frame clones, with some not included. Of about 820,000 clones detected, 90% to 95% appear once; the ten largest clones hold about 24%. The sample taken for sequencing was naive CD8+ T cells sorted from blood. These receptors were taken from a young man in good health. The CDR3 runs from the conserved cysteine through the conserved F or W. The D gene is left open where the match is weak. Clone size is shown for a subset of rows, as once, few, many or a class of expanded clone.

v_call: TRBV4-1
d_call: .
clone_size: .
j_call: TRBJ1-1
cdr3_nt: TGCGCCAGCAGCCAGGCGGACAGTCTATCCACTGAAGCTTTCTTT
cdr3_aa: CASSQADSLSTEAFF

v_call: TRBV2
d_call: TRBD2
clone_size: .
j_call: TRBJ2-1
cdr3_nt: TGTGCCAGCAGTGGACGACTAGCGGGAGGGGATCCCCACAATGAGCAGTTCTTC
cdr3_aa: CASSGRLAGGDPHNEQFF

v_call: TRBV28
d_call: .
clone_size: .
j_call: TRBJ1-4
cdr3_nt: TGTGCCAGCATTGAAAGGGGGGCAACTAATGAAAAACTGTTTTTT
cdr3_aa: CASIERGATNEKLFF

v_call: TRBV10-2
d_call: .
clone_size: .
j_call: TRBJ2-1
cdr3_nt: TGCGCCAGCAGTGGGGCGACAGTTTACAATGAGCAGTTCTTC
cdr3_aa: CASSGATVYNEQFF

v_call: TRBV11-2
d_call: .
clone_size: .
j_call: TRBJ2-3
cdr3_nt: TGTGCCAGCACCGCCACTGGGGGTGTCGGCACAGATACGCAGTATTTT
cdr3_aa: CASTATGGVGTDTQYF

v_call: TRBV7-9
d_call: .
clone_size: .
j_call: TRBJ1-1
cdr3_nt: TGTGCCAGCAGTCCCACAGGTGAGTCGACTGAAGCTTTCTTT
cdr3_aa: CASSPTGESTEAFF

v_call: TRBV5-5
d_call: .
clone_size: .
j_call: TRBJ2-7
cdr3_nt: TGTGCCAGCAGCTTGACCCCCAACTACGAGCAGTACTTC
cdr3_aa: CASSLTPNYEQYF

v_call: TRBV29-1
d_call: .
clone_size: .
j_call: TRBJ2-1
cdr3_nt: TGCAGCGTTGAAGACCGAAGTCTTAATGAGCAGTTCTTC
cdr3_aa: CSVEDRSLNEQFF

v_call: TRBV2
d_call: .
clone_size: .
j_call: TRBJ2-1
cdr3_nt: TGTGCCAGCCGACCAAGAGCCGAGCAGTTCTTC
cdr3_aa: CASRPRAEQFF

v_call: TRBV10-2
d_call: .
clone_size: .
j_call: TRBJ1-1
cdr3_nt: TGCGCCAGCAGTGGGAAGAGGGCGAACACTGAAGCTTTCTTT
cdr3_aa: CASSGKRANTEAFF

v_call: TRBV19
d_call: .
clone_size: few
j_call: TRBJ1-5
cdr3_nt: TGTGCCAGTAGTAGTACCTTGGGAGACAATCAGCCCCAGCATTTT
cdr3_aa: CASSSTLGDNQPQHF

v_call: TRBV29-1
d_call: .
clone_size: .
j_call: TRBJ2-5
cdr3_nt: TGCAGCGTTGAAGATTTAACTGGCAGCCGGGATGAAGAGACCCAGTACTTC
cdr3_aa: CSVEDLTGSRDEETQYF

v_call: TRBV11-2
d_call: TRBD1
clone_size: .
j_call: TRBJ1-1
cdr3_nt: TGTGCCAGCAGCTTAGGGGTTGGGACAGGGGATTTCGGGAACACTGAAGCTTTCTTT
cdr3_aa: CASSLGVGTGDFGNTEAFF